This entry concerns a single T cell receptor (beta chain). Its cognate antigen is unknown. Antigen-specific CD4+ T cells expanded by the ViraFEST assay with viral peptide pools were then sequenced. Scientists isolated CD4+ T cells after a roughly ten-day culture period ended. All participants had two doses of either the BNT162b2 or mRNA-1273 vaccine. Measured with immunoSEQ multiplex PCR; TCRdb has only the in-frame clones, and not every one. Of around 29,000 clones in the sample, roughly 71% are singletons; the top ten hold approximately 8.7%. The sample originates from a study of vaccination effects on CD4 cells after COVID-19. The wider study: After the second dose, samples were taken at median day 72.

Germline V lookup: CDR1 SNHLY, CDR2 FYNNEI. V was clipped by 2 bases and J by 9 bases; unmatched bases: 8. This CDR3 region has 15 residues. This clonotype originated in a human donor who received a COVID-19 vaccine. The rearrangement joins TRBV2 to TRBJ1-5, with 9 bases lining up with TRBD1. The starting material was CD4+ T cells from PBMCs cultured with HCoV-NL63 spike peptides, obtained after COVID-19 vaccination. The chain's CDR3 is CASSEMTGGSRPQHF. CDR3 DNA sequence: TGTGCCAGCAGTGAAATGACAGGGGGTTCTCGGCCCCAGCATTTT.